This paragraph covers one T cell receptor (beta chain) sequence. Its antigen is still unknown. No base-level quality is on record; no much larger clone is a single base apart. CDR3 length: 15 amino acids, cysteine to phenylalanine. Only CDR3 DNA is held: 45 bases, read in frame from base 1. Here V drops 3 bases and J drops 7 bases, and the junction holds 7 bases not matched to any gene. The germline V gene encodes CDR1 PRHDT and CDR2 FYEKMQ (reference sequence). The method behind the library was the immunoSEQ multiplex PCR assay. Sourced from immuneACCESS, this table was stored by TCRdb with only in-frame sequences that have V and J called. A share of the clones is absent; for the studies checked, an unresolved V gene accounts for under half, and the remainder has no known explanation. The sample table shows more than 40,000 clones, and more than 85% are seen once. Around 10% of the sample lies in the top ten.

This specimen belongs to a study of T cell changes during pregnancy in multiple sclerosis (dated by TCRdb to 2018 to 2020). Notes on the research overall: In women with multiple sclerosis, the researchers looked at how the T cell repertoire shifted as pregnancy progressed.

The rearranged segments are TRBV13 and TRBJ2-1, with 9 junctional bases fitting TRBD1. This sequence was found in a female donor with multiple sclerosis, enrolled in a pregnancy study. This specimen was CD8+ T cells from peripheral blood mononuclear cells, taken after pregnancy. The CDR3 reads CASSFIGQGKNEQFF. The DNA sequence is as follows: TGTGCCAGCAGCTTCATCGGACAGGGGAAGAATGAGCAGTTCTTC.